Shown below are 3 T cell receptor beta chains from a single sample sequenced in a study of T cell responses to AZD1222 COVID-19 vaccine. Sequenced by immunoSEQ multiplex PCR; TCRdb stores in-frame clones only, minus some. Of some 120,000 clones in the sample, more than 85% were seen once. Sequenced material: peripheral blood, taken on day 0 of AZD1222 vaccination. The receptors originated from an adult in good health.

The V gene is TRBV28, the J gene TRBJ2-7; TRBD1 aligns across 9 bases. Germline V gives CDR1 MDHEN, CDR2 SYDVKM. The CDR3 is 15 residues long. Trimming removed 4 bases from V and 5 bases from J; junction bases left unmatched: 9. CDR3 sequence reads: CASSSSGTGRNEQYF. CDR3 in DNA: TGTGCCAGCAGTTCTTCCGGGACAGGGAGGAACGAGCAGTACTTC.

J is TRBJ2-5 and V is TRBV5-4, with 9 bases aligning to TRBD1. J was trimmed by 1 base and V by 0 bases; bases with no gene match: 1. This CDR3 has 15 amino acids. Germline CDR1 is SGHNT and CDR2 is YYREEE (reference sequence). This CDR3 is CASSLVTGGQETQYF. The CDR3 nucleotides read TGTGCCAGCAGCTTGGTGACAGGGGGCCAAGAGACCCAGTACTTC.

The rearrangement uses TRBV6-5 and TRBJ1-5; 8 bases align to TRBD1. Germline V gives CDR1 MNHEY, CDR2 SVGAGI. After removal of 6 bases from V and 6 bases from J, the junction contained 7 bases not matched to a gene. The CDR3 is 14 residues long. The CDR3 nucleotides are TGTGCCAGCAGCCAAGGACAGGGCCTTCAGCCCCAGCATTTT. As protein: CASSQGQGLQPQHF.